This T cell receptor beta chain was captured by sequencing in a study of cytomegalovirus exposure and HLA in healthy donors. Study-level findings and limits: CMV antigen specificity was confirmed in vitro for a few CMV-associated chains.

Germline V gene sequence: CDR1 LGHNA, CDR2 YSLEER. Trimming cost V 1 base and J 4 bases, with 10 bases left between them. CDR3 length equals 15 residues. This table comes from immunoSEQ multiplex PCR, and its TCRdb copy is limited to in-frame clones, with some not included. This table has 100,000 to 120,000 clones, under 97% appearing once. As for this clone: Its antigen is as yet unknown.

V and J are TRBV4-3 and TRBJ1-4; D remains ambiguous. This receptor was identified in a woman aged 18-35 years in good health and CMV-seronegative. The sequenced sample consisted of PBMCs. This chain's CDR3 is CASSQGGGINEKLFF. The DNA of the CDR3 is TGCGCCAGCAGCCAAGGAGGTGGAATTAATGAAAAACTGTTTTTT.